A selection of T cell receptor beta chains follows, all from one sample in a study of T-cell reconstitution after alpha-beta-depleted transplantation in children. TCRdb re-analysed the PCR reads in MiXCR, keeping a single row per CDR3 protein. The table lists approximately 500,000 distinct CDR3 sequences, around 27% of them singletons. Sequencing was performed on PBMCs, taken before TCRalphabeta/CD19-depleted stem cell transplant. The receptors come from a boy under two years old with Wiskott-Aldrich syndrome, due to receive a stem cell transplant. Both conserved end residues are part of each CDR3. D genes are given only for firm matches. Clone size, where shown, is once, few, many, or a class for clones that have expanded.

cdr3_aa: CASSIGPGLVSYEQYF
cdr3_nt: TGTGCCAGCAGCATAGGGCCGGGACTAGTCTCCTACGAGCAGTACTTC
d_call: TRBD2
clone_size: .
v_call: TRBV5-5
j_call: TRBJ2-7

cdr3_aa: CASSPTAGGGQTGELFF
cdr3_nt: TGTGCCAGTAGCCCGACTGCGGGAGGGGGGCAGACCGGGGAGCTGTTTTTT
d_call: TRBD2
clone_size: .
v_call: TRBV19
j_call: TRBJ2-2

cdr3_aa: CASSPGTSTNEKLFF
cdr3_nt: TGCGCCAGCAGCCCTGGGACATCAACTAATGAAAAACTGTTTTTT
d_call: .
clone_size: .
v_call: TRBV5-1
j_call: TRBJ1-4

cdr3_aa: CASRYRGQSSYEQYF
cdr3_nt: TGTGCCAGCAGATACCGGGGACAGAGCTCCTACGAGCAGTACTTC
d_call: TRBD1
clone_size: .
v_call: TRBV6-5
j_call: TRBJ2-7

cdr3_aa: CASSLPQGGGETQYF
cdr3_nt: TGTGCCAGCAGCCTCCCACAGGGGGGTGGGGAGACCCAGTACTTC
d_call: TRBD1
clone_size: few
v_call: TRBV11-2
j_call: TRBJ2-5

cdr3_aa: CASSLDIGTGHF
cdr3_nt: TGCGCCAGCAGCCTAGACATAGGGACAGGGCACTTT
d_call: TRBD1
clone_size: .
v_call: TRBV5-1
j_call: TRBJ2-3

cdr3_aa: CASSWAQQGREQYF
cdr3_nt: TGTGCCAGCAGTTGGGCCCAACAGGGTAGGGAGCAGTACTTC
d_call: .
clone_size: .
v_call: TRBV12-3/TRBV12-4
j_call: TRBJ2-7

cdr3_aa: CASESAAAYGYTF
cdr3_nt: TGTGCCAGTGAATCGGCTGCAGCCTATGGCTACACCTTC
d_call: .
clone_size: few
v_call: TRBV25-1
j_call: TRBJ1-2

cdr3_aa: CATSDRQGPLSEQYF
cdr3_nt: TGTGCCACCAGTGATAGACAGGGACCTCTGTCCGAGCAGTACTTC
d_call: TRBD1
clone_size: few
v_call: TRBV24-1
j_call: TRBJ2-7

cdr3_aa: CATSDLGLGNEQFF
cdr3_nt: TGTGCCACCAGTGACCTGGGACTAGGCAATGAGCAGTTCTTC
d_call: TRBD2
clone_size: .
v_call: TRBV24-1
j_call: TRBJ2-1

cdr3_aa: CASSFGGKRETQYF
cdr3_nt: TGCGCCAGCAGCTTCGGGGGTAAGCGAGAGACCCAGTACTTC
d_call: .
clone_size: few
v_call: TRBV5-1
j_call: TRBJ2-5

cdr3_aa: CASSQGDWVENEQFF
cdr3_nt: TGTGCCAGCAGCCAAGGTGACTGGGTAGAAAATGAGCAGTTCTTC
d_call: .
clone_size: .
v_call: TRBV4-2
j_call: TRBJ2-1

cdr3_aa: CASSVEPNMNTEAFF
cdr3_nt: TGTGCCAGCAGCGTAGAACCCAACATGAACACTGAAGCTTTCTTT
d_call: .
clone_size: few
v_call: TRBV9
j_call: TRBJ1-1

cdr3_aa: CASSPGTGIYEQYF
cdr3_nt: TGTGCCAGCAGCCCAGGGACAGGAATCTACGAGCAGTACTTC
d_call: TRBD1
clone_size: many
v_call: TRBV5-1
j_call: TRBJ2-7

cdr3_aa: CASSWDSSGANVLTF
cdr3_nt: TGCGCCAGCAGCTGGGACAGCTCTGGGGCCAACGTCCTGACTTTC
d_call: TRBD1
clone_size: few
v_call: TRBV5-1
j_call: TRBJ2-6

cdr3_aa: CASSPWGENTEAFF
cdr3_nt: TGCGCCAGCAGCCCTTGGGGCGAGAACACTGAAGCTTTCTTT
d_call: .
clone_size: .
v_call: TRBV5-1
j_call: TRBJ1-1

cdr3_aa: CASSPYVIALNGELFF
cdr3_nt: TGTGCCAGCAGCCCTTATGTAATTGCTCTTAACGGGGAGCTGTTTTTT
d_call: .
clone_size: few
v_call: TRBV7-2
j_call: TRBJ2-2

cdr3_aa: CSAPATGTGQETQYF
cdr3_nt: TGCAGTGCTCCCGCGACCGGGACAGGGCAAGAGACCCAGTACTTC
d_call: TRBD1
clone_size: .
v_call: TRBV20-1
j_call: TRBJ2-5

cdr3_aa: CASSGKPYEQYF
cdr3_nt: TGCGCCAGCAGTGGCAAGCCCTACGAGCAGTACTTC
d_call: .
clone_size: .
v_call: TRBV10-2
j_call: TRBJ2-7

cdr3_aa: CSVVTGISSYEQYF
cdr3_nt: TGCAGCGTTGTGACAGGGATTAGCTCCTACGAGCAGTACTTC
d_call: TRBD1
clone_size: few
v_call: TRBV29-1
j_call: TRBJ2-7

cdr3_aa: CASSLPGYGYTF
cdr3_nt: TGTGCCAGCAGTTTACCGGGTTATGGCTACACCTTC
d_call: .
clone_size: .
v_call: TRBV12-3/TRBV12-4
j_call: TRBJ1-2

cdr3_aa: CASSLVGPHEQFF
cdr3_nt: TGTGCCAGCAGCTTAGTGGGTCCCCATGAGCAGTTCTTC
d_call: .
clone_size: .
v_call: TRBV7-9
j_call: TRBJ2-1

cdr3_aa: CSASPRLAGGTGELFF
cdr3_nt: TGCAGTGCTAGCCCCCGACTAGCGGGAGGGACCGGGGAGCTGTTTTTT
d_call: TRBD2
clone_size: .
v_call: TRBV20-1
j_call: TRBJ2-2